This TCR beta chain was sequenced for a study of blood T cell repertoires in COVID-19. The V and J ends lost 6 bases and 7 bases, in that order; junction bases with no gene match: 5. There are 15 residues in the CDR3. CDR1 is KGHSH, CDR2 LQKENI, per germline. About this clone itself: This specimen includes other DNA sequences encoding the same CDR3.

Measured with immunoSEQ multiplex PCR; TCRdb has only the in-frame clones, and not every one. The sample includes approximately 460,000 clones, roughly nine tenths of them seen just once. This clonotype was sampled from a young man with COVID-19, enrolled during active disease. This chain connects TRBV18 to TRBJ2-1; 14 bases align to TRBD2. Input material: peripheral blood. This chain's CDR3 is CASSPGLAGENEQFF. The CDR3, as DNA: TGTGCCAGCTCGCCGGGACTAGCGGGAGAAAATGAGCAGTTCTTC. The full variable domain, with the rest looked up from reference TRBV18 and TRBJ2-1, is NAGVMQNPRHLVRRRGQEARLRCSPMKGHSHVYWYRQLPEEGLKFMVYLQKENIIDESGMPKERFSAEFPKEGPSILRIQQVVRGDSAAYFCASSPGLAGENEQFFGPGTRLTVL.